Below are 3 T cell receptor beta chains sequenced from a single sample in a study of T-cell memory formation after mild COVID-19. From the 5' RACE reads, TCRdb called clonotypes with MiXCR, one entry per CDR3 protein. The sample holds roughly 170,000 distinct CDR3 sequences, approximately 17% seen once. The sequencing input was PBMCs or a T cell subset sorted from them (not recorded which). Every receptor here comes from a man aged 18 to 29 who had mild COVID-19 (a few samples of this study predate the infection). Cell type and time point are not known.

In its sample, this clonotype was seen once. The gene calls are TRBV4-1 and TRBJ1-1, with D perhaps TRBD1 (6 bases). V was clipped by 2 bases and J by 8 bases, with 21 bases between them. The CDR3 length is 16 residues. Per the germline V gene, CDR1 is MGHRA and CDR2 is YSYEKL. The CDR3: CASSQPARDKGREAFF. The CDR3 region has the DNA TGCGCCAGCAGCCAACCTGCCCGGGACAAAGGCCGGGAAGCTTTCTTT.

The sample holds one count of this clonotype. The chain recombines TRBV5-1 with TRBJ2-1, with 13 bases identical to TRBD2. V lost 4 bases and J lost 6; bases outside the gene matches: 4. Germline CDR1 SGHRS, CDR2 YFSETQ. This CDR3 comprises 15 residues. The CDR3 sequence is CASSLRLAGGNEQFF. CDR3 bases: TGCGCCAGCAGCCTGAGACTAGCGGGGGGCAATGAGCAGTTCTTC.

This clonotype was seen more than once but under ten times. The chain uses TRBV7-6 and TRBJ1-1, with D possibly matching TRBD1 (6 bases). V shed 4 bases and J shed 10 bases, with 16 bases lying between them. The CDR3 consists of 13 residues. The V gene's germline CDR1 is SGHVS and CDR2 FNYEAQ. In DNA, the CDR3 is TGTGCCAGCAGCTCGTCCCAGGGGCGAAGAGCTTTCTTT. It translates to CASSSSQGRRAFF.